This TCR beta chain was sequenced during a study of glioma-infiltrating T cells. General study results and limits: Tissue-blood divergence was below expectation in non-neoplastic patients, above in gliomas.

TCR alpha and beta CDR3 regions were amplified from RNA using iRepertoire nested multiplex PCR. Tissue mRNA or PBMC total RNA, about 85-400 ng, went into one-step reverse transcription and amplification. TCRdb re-derived calls from the multiplex PCR reads in MiXCR, one entry per CDR3 protein. The sample has tens of thousands of distinct CDR3 sequences; around a quarter are singletons. This clonotype came up a few times. The antigen is not known. Germline V gives CDR1 SQVTM, CDR2 ANQGSEA. Trimming removed 7 bases at V and 0 bases at J, with 3 bases between. This CDR3 has 10 amino acids. The V gene is TRBV29-1, the J gene TRBJ1-1; D remains ambiguous. The TCR originated in a human donor with low-grade glioma or glioblastoma, undergoing nonglioma brain surgery, or in good health (not recorded which). The sample taken for sequencing was glioma tissue, nonneoplastic brain tissue, or PBMCs (not recorded which). The CDR3 here is CSGLNTEAFF. The CDR3 bases are TGCAGCGGCCTGAACACTGAAGCTTTCTTT.